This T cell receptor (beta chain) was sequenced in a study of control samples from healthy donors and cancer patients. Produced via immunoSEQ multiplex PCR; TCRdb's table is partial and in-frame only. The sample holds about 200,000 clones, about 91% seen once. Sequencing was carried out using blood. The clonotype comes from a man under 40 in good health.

The CDR3 DNA reads TGTGCCACCAGCCCACTTCCCCCGGTTGCGGGGGGCACTAGCACAGATACGCAGTATTTT. Protein: CATSPLPPVAGGTSTDTQYF. The rearrangement uses TRBV15 and TRBJ2-3; TRBD2 agrees at 8 bases. CDR3 length: 20 residues. CDR1 and CDR2 from the germline V gene are LNHNV and YYDKDF (reference sequence). V lost 5 bases to trimming and J lost 0 bases; unmatched junction nucleotides: 19.